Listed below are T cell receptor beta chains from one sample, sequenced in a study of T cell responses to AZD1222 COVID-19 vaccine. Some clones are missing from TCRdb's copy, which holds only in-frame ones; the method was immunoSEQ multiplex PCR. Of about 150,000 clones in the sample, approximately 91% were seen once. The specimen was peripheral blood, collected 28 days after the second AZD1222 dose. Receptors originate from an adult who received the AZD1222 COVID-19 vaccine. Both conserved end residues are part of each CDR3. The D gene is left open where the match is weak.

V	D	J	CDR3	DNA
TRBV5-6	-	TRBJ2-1	CASSLLARNFNEQFF	TGTGCCAGCAGCTTGTTGGCTAGAAACTTTAATGAGCAGTTCTTC
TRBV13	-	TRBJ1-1	CASNRPPTGEAFF	TGTGCCAGCAACCGTCCCCCGACAGGTGAAGCTTTCTTT
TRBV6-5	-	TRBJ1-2	CASSYSRSYGYTF	TGTGCCAGCAGTTACTCCCGGAGCTATGGCTACACCTTC
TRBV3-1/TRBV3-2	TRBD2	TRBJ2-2	CASSLWLAGGGELFF	TGTGCCAGCAGCCTTTGGCTAGCGGGAGGCGGGGAGCTGTTTTTT
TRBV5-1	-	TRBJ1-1	CASSPQPGGTNEAFF	TGCGCCAGCAGCCCCCAGCCCGGAGGAACCAATGAAGCTTTCTTT
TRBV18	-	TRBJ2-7	CASSPRWDPYEQYF	TGTGCCAGCTCACCAAGGTGGGACCCCTACGAGCAGTACTTC
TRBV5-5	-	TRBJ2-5	CASSLAVGVWETQYF	TGTGCCAGCAGCTTGGCCGTGGGAGTGTGGGAGACCCAGTACTTC
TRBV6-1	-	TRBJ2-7	CASSEFAGVIYEQYF	TGTGCCAGCAGTGAATTTGCAGGGGTTATTTACGAGCAGTACTTC
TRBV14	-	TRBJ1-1	CASSHVGRINEAFF	TGTGCCAGCAGCCACGTAGGGAGGATAAATGAAGCTTTCTTT
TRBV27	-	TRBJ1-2	CASSLSWLLADGYTF	TGTGCCAGCAGTTTATCGTGGCTCCTGGCGGATGGCTACACCTTC
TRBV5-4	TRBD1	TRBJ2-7	CASSLGTGGGTYEQYF	TGTGCCAGCAGCTTGGGGACAGGGGGGGGAACATACGAGCAGTACTTC
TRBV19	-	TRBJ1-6	CASSISPREGRNSPLHF	TGTGCCAGTAGTATTTCGCCCCGGGAGGGGCGGAATTCACCCCTCCACTTT
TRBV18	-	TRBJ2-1	CASSPGLALRYNEQFF	TGTGCCAGCTCACCAGGGCTAGCGCTCCGGTACAATGAGCAGTTCTTC
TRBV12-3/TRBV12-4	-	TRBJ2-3	CASSWTSTDTQYF	TGTGCCAGCAGTTGGACGAGCACAGATACGCAGTATTTT
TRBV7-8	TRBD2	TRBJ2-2	CASSLARGLAGAGELFF	TGTGCCAGCAGCTTAGCGCGGGGACTAGCGGGTGCCGGGGAGCTGTTTTTT
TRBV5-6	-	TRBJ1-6	CASSLEEVNNSPLHF	TGTGCCAGCAGCTTGGAAGAAGTTAATAATTCACCCCTCCACTTT